One and the same sample provided the 17 T cell receptor beta chains below, sequenced in a study of cytomegalovirus exposure and HLA in healthy donors. This PCR relied on a set of 60 Vbeta primers and 13 Jbeta primers. TCRdb keeps only in-frame clones here, not all; method: immunoSEQ multiplex PCR. Among some 100,000 clones listed, approximately 76% were seen once. The sequenced material came from PBMCs. The receptor source for this set is a man aged 35-49 years in good health and CMV-seronegative.

About this clone itself: The junction shows a germline mismatch at one end, possibly a read error. The chain uses TRBV10-1 and TRBJ1-2, with a possible D match to TRBD1 (6 bases). Looked up from germline, CDR1 is WNHNN and CDR2 is SYGVQD (reference sequence). This CDR3 comprises 13 residues. The CDR3 nucleotides are TGCGCCAGCAGCGACAGGTTCCCCTATGGCCACACCTTC. Its translation is CASSDRFPYGHTF.

This rearrangement joins TRBV5-4 to TRBJ2-5; possible D gene TRBD2, 5 bases. Per germline, CDR1 SGHNT and CDR2 YYREEE (reference sequence). The CDR3 length is 13 residues. V lost 4 bases and J 5 bases, leaving 12 bases between the germline ends. DNA of the CDR3: TGTGCCAGCAGCCTGCGGGTGGGGGAGACCCAGTACTTC. Translating it yields CASSLRVGETQYF.

This chain links TRBV15 with TRBJ2-5, with 10 bases identical to TRBD2. CDR1 is LNHNV and CDR2 is YYDKDF in the germline V gene (reference sequence). V gave up 0 bases and J gave up 5 bases; unmatched junction bases: 9. CDR3 size: 17 residues. The CDR3 DNA is TGTGCCACCAGCAGAGATGGTCTAGCGGGGGCGGGGGAGACCCAGTACTTC. As protein: CATSRDGLAGAGETQYF.

This chain joins TRBV5-1 and TRBJ2-2; TRBD2 matches 13 bases. The V gene's germline CDR1 is SGHRS and CDR2 YFSETQ. V lost 3 bases to trimming and J lost 5 bases; unmatched junction nucleotides: 10. This CDR3 contains 18 residues. The CDR3: CASSSPPLAGGSTGELFF. CDR3 nucleotide sequence: TGCGCCAGCAGCTCCCCCCCACTAGCGGGGGGGAGTACCGGGGAGCTGTTTTTT.

The chain links TRBV11-2 to TRBJ2-7; tentative D call: TRBD2 (5 bases). V was pared by 3 bases and J by 2 bases, with 5 bases between. Per the germline V gene, CDR1 is SGHAT and CDR2 is FQNNGV. The CDR3 is 12 amino acids. CDR3 DNA: TGTGCCAGCAGCTTGGAGGCCTACGAGCAGTACTTC. It translates to CASSLEAYEQYF.

The CDR3: CAISESNSRETQYF. The CDR3 DNA reads TGTGCCATCAGTGAGTCGAACAGCCGGGAGACCCAGTACTTC. The chain couples TRBV10-3 to TRBJ2-5; D gene uncertain. CDR3 size: 14 residues. V lost 0 bases and J 5 bases, leaving 10 bases between the germline ends. Germline V CDR1 and CDR2: ENHRY, SYGVKD.

As DNA, the CDR3 is TGTGCCACCACCTCGGGAGGGGATACGCAGTATTTT. This sequence encodes CATTSGGDTQYF. The chain combines TRBV15 with TRBJ2-3, with 8 positions matching TRBD2. The length of the CDR3 is 12 residues. V shed 7 bases and J 6 bases; nucleotides not matched to a gene: 3. Germline V lookup: CDR1 LNHNV, CDR2 YYDKDF (reference sequence).

The chain recombines TRBV9 with TRBJ1-6; tentative D call: TRBD1 (6 bases). V lost 6 bases and J 8 bases, leaving 18 bases between the germline ends. The CDR3 has 15 residues. From germline, CDR1 is SGDLS and CDR2 YYNGEE. CDR3: CASTPRGAMDSPLHF. In DNA form, the CDR3 reads TGTGCCAGCACCCCCCGGGGGGCGATGGATTCACCCCTCCACTTT.

V is TRBV7-8 and J is TRBJ2-7, with 8 bases lining up with TRBD1. V was clipped by 5 bases and J by 7 bases; unmatched bases: 7. CDR1 is SGHVS and CDR2 is FQNEAQ in the germline V gene. CDR3 length: 13 amino acids. In nucleotides, the CDR3 is TGTGCCAGCAGCGCCCGGACAGGGAGGGAGCAGTACTTC. It specifies CASSARTGREQYF.

This chain joins TRBV29-1 and TRBJ2-7, with 8 nucleotides matching TRBD2. The CDR3 loop spans 14 amino acids. V trimming: 6 bases; J trimming: 4 bases; junction bases outside the gene matches: 11. Germline CDR1 SQVTM, CDR2 ANQGSEA. The CDR3 loop reads CSVAGGRTPYEQYF. CDR3 in DNA: TGCAGCGTGGCGGGGGGACGGACACCTTACGAGCAGTACTTC.

This clone was counted between two and nine times. The chain uses TRBV27 and TRBJ1-1; 9 nucleotides match TRBD1. The CDR3 is 16 amino acids. The germline gives CDR1 MNHEY, CDR2 SMNVEV (reference sequence). V shed 5 bases and J 2 bases; nucleotides not matched to a gene: 9. CDR3: CASSTTTGGVNTEAFF. CDR3 sequence (DNA): TGTGCCAGCAGTACCACGACAGGGGGTGTTAACACTGAAGCTTTCTTT.

The J gene is TRBJ1-3, the V gene TRBV4-3, with 8 bases that match TRBD1. Germline-derived CDR1 and CDR2 are LGHNA and YSLEER. This CDR3 has 17 amino acids. With V trimmed by 0 bases and J by 8 bases, 12 bases remained unmatched. The CDR3: CASSQDRTGQGGDTIYF. In DNA, the CDR3 is TGCGCCAGCAGCCAAGATCGGACAGGGCAGGGCGGTGACACCATATATTTT.

The chain carries TRBV19 and TRBJ1-2; TRBD1 agrees at 7 bases. V dropped 10 bases and J dropped 5; count of bases not matched to a gene: 10. The CDR3 has 13 residues. Germline loops: CDR1 LNHDA, CDR2 SQIVND (reference sequence). CDR3 DNA: TGTGCCACAAGACAGGGCCGGGAATATGGCTACACCTTC. It codes for CATRQGREYGYTF.

This rearrangement joins TRBV25-1 to TRBJ1-3; no clear D. V shed 9 bases and J shed 0 bases, with 21 bases lying between them. CDR3 length: 17 amino acids. Germline loops: CDR1 MGHDK, CDR2 SYGVNS. The CDR3, as DNA: TGTGCCAGTCCTTTGGAAGAGGTAACCCTCTCTGGAAACACCATATATTTT. Translation: CASPLEEVTLSGNTIYF.

The V call is TRBV9, the J call TRBJ1-2, with 9 nucleotides matching TRBD1. Per the germline V gene, CDR1 is SGDLS and CDR2 is YYNGEE. The CDR3 is 17 residues long. J gave up 0 bases and V 3 bases, and 9 bases lay outside the gene matches. The CDR3 is CASSGDGTGMTNYGYTF. CDR3 nucleotides: TGTGCCAGCAGCGGTGACGGGACAGGGATGACTAACTATGGCTACACCTTC.

A single count supports this clone. The CDR3 spells CASIRTGRGYTF. The CDR3 DNA follows: TGTGCCAGCATTAGGACAGGGCGAGGCTACACCTTC. The chain joins TRBV2 to TRBJ1-2, with TRBD1 matching over 8 bases. The germline V gene has CDR1 SNHLY and CDR2 FYNNEI. This CDR3 has 12 residues. The V gene end was trimmed by 7 bases and the J gene end by 8 bases; junction bases not matched to a gene: 6.

V and J are TRBV11-1 and TRBJ2-7, with D possibly being TRBD1 (5 bases). Per germline, CDR1 SGHAT and CDR2 FQDESV (reference sequence). V was trimmed by 0 bases and J by 2 bases, leaving 5 bases between them. This CDR3 region has 13 residues. CDR3 sequence reads: CASSLAGAYEQYF. The CDR3 bases are TGTGCCAGCAGCTTAGCAGGGGCCTACGAGCAGTACTTC.